Presented here are 18 T cell receptor beta chains from one specimen sequenced in a study of shared T cell receptors in the human thymus. The repertoire was sequenced with immunoSEQ multiplex PCR; TCRdb's copy has only in-frame clones and lacks some. The top ten hold approximately 0.013% of the sample, which has roughly 550,000 clones, 78% seen once. This same sample was also part of a study on human thymus T cells.

The sequenced sample was thymocytes. All receptors come from a boy under three years old with a congenital heart defect.

V usage is TRBV4-1 and J usage is TRBJ2-7; possibly TRBD2 for D (5 bases). Trimming removed 4 bases at V and 3 bases at J, with 16 bases between. Germline CDR1 is MGHRA and CDR2 is YSYEKL. This CDR3 spans 15 amino acids. CDR3 sequence: CASSRSGNQVYEQYF. The DNA for the CDR3 is TGCGCCAGCAGCCGGTCGGGGAACCAGGTCTACGAGCAGTACTTC.

The chain has TRBV21-1 and TRBJ2-7; the tabulated D call, TRBD1, remains unverified against the DNA. TRBV21-1 corresponds to a pseudogene. This CDR3 has 11 amino acids. The CDR3 protein is CASSLRGEQYF. The CDR3 DNA reads as TGTGCCAGCAGCCTGAGGGGGGAGCAGTACTTC.

The genes are TRBV5-1 and TRBJ2-5; 7 bases line up with TRBD2. The CDR3 totals 13 residues. Germline lookup yields CDR1 SGHRS and CDR2 YFSETQ. The V gene end was trimmed by 3 bases and the J gene end by 5 bases; junction bases not matched to a gene: 4. The CDR3 here is CASSSGLSETQYF. The CDR3 nucleotides are TGCGCCAGCAGCTCGGGACTATCGGAGACCCAGTACTTC.

This chain links TRBV20-1 with TRBJ1-2; D unclear. CDR1 and CDR2 (germline): DFQATT, SNEGSKA (reference sequence). CDR3 length: 11 amino acids. Trimming stripped 3 bases from V and 3 bases from J, with 5 bases between. CDR3 sequence (DNA): TGCAGTGCTAGGACTCACTATGGCTACACCTTC. Encoded protein: CSARTHYGYTF.

This rearrangement joins TRBV4-3 to TRBJ1-2; 7 nucleotides line up with TRBD1. Germline loops: CDR1 LGHNA, CDR2 YSLEER. CDR3 length equals 15 residues. The ends lost 4 bases at V and 4 bases at J; junction bases unmatched: 9. As DNA, the CDR3 is TGCGCCAGCAGCCGCGAAGCTGGACAGGTCTATGGCTACACCTTC. Residues: CASSREAGQVYGYTF.

The chain couples TRBV30 to TRBJ2-3, with D possibly TRBD2 on 6 matching bases. CDR3 size: 13 residues. Germline V lookup: CDR1 GTSNPN, CDR2 SVGIG (reference sequence). Trimming removed 5 bases from V and 2 bases from J, with 11 bases in between. In DNA form, the CDR3 reads TGTGCCTGGGCTAGGGGACTCACAGATACGCAGTATTTT. It codes for CAWARGLTDTQYF.

This clone was seen only once. V gene TRBV5-6 combines with J gene TRBJ2-3; 11 nucleotides align to TRBD2. The V segment lost 4 bases and the J segment 4 bases; nucleotides outside the gene matches: 5. Germline V gene sequence: CDR1 SGHDT, CDR2 YYEEEE. This CDR3 region has 15 residues. The CDR3 DNA reads as TGTGCCAGCAGCGCCACTAGCGGGAGTGCAGATACGCAGTATTTT. Its translation: CASSATSGSADTQYF.

The V and J genes are TRBV27 and TRBJ1-1; 9 bases line up with TRBD1. Germline loops: CDR1 MNHEY, CDR2 SMNVEV (reference sequence). The V segment lost 2 bases and the J segment 3 bases; nucleotides outside the gene matches: 10. The CDR3 totals 17 residues. Written as DNA, the CDR3 is TGTGCCAGCAGTTTAAGGCTCGATCGGGACAGGGACACTGAAGCTTTCTTT. It encodes CASSLRLDRDRDTEAFF.

The chain couples TRBV7-9 to TRBJ1-1; 7 bases match TRBD1. Per the germline V gene, CDR1 is SEHNR and CDR2 is FQNEAQ (reference sequence). This CDR3 has 13 residues. V gave up 6 bases and J gave up 4 bases; unmatched junction bases: 5. This CDR3 reads CASRRQGGTEAFF. Here the CDR3 DNA reads TGTGCCAGCAGAAGACAGGGAGGCACTGAAGCTTTCTTT.

This sequence joins TRBV6-1 and TRBJ1-1, with 12 positions matching TRBD1. The germline gives CDR1 MNHNS, CDR2 SASEGT. CDR3 size: 15 residues. V shed 6 bases, J shed 0 bases, and the junction held 2 bases outside the gene matches. The CDR3 DNA is TGTGCCAGCAGGGGACAGGGGGCGATGAACACTGAAGCTTTCTTT. It is translated as CASRGQGAMNTEAFF.

This chain joins TRBV2 and TRBJ1-2; TRBD1 might be the D (6 bases). The CDR3 has 14 amino acids. V gave up 5 bases and J gave up 3 bases, with 13 bases separating them. The germline CDR1 and CDR2 sequences are SNHLY and FYNNEI. The CDR3 loop is CASSQGGGYYGYTF. The CDR3 DNA follows: TGTGCCAGCAGTCAAGGGGGGGGTTACTATGGCTACACCTTC.

This chain joins TRBV2 and TRBJ1-1; the D gene is possibly TRBD1 (6 bases). This CDR3 has 15 amino acids. Germline loops: CDR1 SNHLY, CDR2 FYNNEI. Trimming stripped 6 bases from V and 0 bases from J, with 14 bases between. DNA for the CDR3: TGTGCCAGCAGACCTCGACAGGTAATGAACACTGAAGCTTTCTTT. This codes for CASRPRQVMNTEAFF.

J is TRBJ2-5 and V is TRBV14; 9 bases match TRBD2. V shed 1 base and J 5 bases; nucleotides not matched to a gene: 11. The germline CDR1 and CDR2 sequences are SGHDN and FVKESK. This CDR3 contains 17 residues. The CDR3 nucleotides are TGTGCCAGCAGCCAAGGTCGGTCACTAGCGGGCCGGGAGACCCAGTACTTC. Translating it yields CASSQGRSLAGRETQYF. Full variable domain (outside the CDR3, taken from reference TRBV14 and TRBJ2-5): EAGVTQFPSHSVIEKGQTVTLRCDPISGHDNLYWYRRVMGKEIKFLLHFVKESKQDESGMPNNRFLAERTGGTYSTLKVQPAELEDSGVYFCASSQGRSLAGRETQYFGPGTRLLVL.

V usage is TRBV30 and J usage is TRBJ1-1, with 8 bases identical to TRBD1. Trimming removed 0 bases from V and 5 bases from J; junction bases left unmatched: 11. Germline V gene lookup returns CDR1 GTSNPN and CDR2 SVGIG (reference sequence). This CDR3 is built from 16 residues. The CDR3: CAWSVLRTGPNTEAFF. CDR3 DNA: TGTGCCTGGAGTGTACTACGGACAGGGCCGAATACTGAAGCTTTCTTT.

The chain uses TRBV6-6 and TRBJ2-1; D gene uncertain. The CDR3 totals 11 residues. Germline loops: CDR1 MNHNY, CDR2 SVGAGI (reference sequence). The CDR3 here is CEPPAYNEQFF. The CDR3 coding sequence is TGTGAGCCCCCGGCCTACAATGAGCAGTTCTTC.

The V and J genes are TRBV11-3 and TRBJ2-2, with a weak D call TRBD2 (5 bases). Trimming took 5 bases from V and 1 from J, leaving 14 bases between them. There are 16 residues in the CDR3. Per germline, CDR1 SGHNT and CDR2 YENEEA. CDR3 DNA sequence: TGTGCCAGCAGCCCGGTTGGGAGTCAGAACACCGGGGAGCTGTTTTTT. Translation gives CASSPVGSQNTGELFF.

The chain employs TRBV13 and TRBJ2-7; a weak D match, TRBD1 (5 bases). Germline assignment: CDR1 PRHDT and CDR2 FYEKMQ (reference sequence). There are 15 residues in the CDR3. V dropped 6 bases and J dropped 2 bases, with 17 bases sitting between them. The CDR3 sequence is CASRYRSFPAYEQYF. DNA for the CDR3: TGTGCCAGCAGATACAGGTCTTTCCCGGCCTACGAGCAGTACTTC.

This rearrangement joins TRBV29-1 to TRBJ2-5; 10 nucleotides line up with TRBD1. Looked up from germline, CDR1 is SQVTM and CDR2 is ANQGSEA. This CDR3 comprises 14 residues. With V trimmed by 7 bases and J by 2 bases, 7 bases remained unmatched. CDR3 sequence: CSAIRTGGQETQYF. CDR3 bases: TGCAGCGCCATCCGGACAGGGGGGCAAGAGACCCAGTACTTC. The full variable domain, completed using reference TRBV29-1 and TRBJ2-5, is SAVISQKPSRDICQRGTSLTIQCQVDSQVTMMFWYRQQPGQSLTLIATANQGSEATYESGFVIDKFPISRPNLTFSTLTVSNMSPEDSSIYLCSAIRTGGQETQYFGPGTRLLVL.